Shown below are 24 T cell receptor beta chains from a single sample sequenced in a study of blood T cell repertoires in COVID-19. Method: immunoSEQ multiplex PCR; TCRdb's copy keeps in-frame clones and lacks some. The sample lists 150,000 or so clones, approximately 82% occurring once. Sample: PBMCs or T cells enriched from blood (not recorded which). The receptors stem from a woman aged 45 to 65 who had recovered from COVID-19.

The chain is built from TRBV19 and TRBJ1-5; a weak D match, TRBD1 (5 bases). The V end lost 0 bases, the J end lost 2 bases, and 5 bases lay between the germline ends. Per germline, CDR1 LNHDA and CDR2 SQIVND (reference sequence). The CDR3 runs to 14 residues. The CDR3 DNA is TGTGCCAGTAGTATAGACAGGGGCAATCAGCCCCAGCATTTT. This sequence encodes CASSIDRGNQPQHF.

The genes are TRBV5-5 and TRBJ2-3, with 13 bases lining up with TRBD2. The junction had 10 bases not matched to a gene; V was cut back by 4 bases and J by 14 bases. CDR1 and CDR2 from the germline V gene are SGHKS and YYEKEE (reference sequence). This CDR3 comprises 14 residues. The CDR3 is CASSQYPGLAGSYF. The CDR3 DNA reads as TGTGCCAGCAGCCAATACCCGGGACTAGCGGGGTCGTATTTT.

J is TRBJ1-2 and V is TRBV9; 9 nucleotides match TRBD1. The CDR3 has 20 amino acids. Germline V lookup: CDR1 SGDLS, CDR2 YYNGEE. V gave up 2 bases and J gave up 0 bases; unmatched junction bases: 17. This chain's CDR3 is CASSVPQGAASQAPNYGYTF. The DNA for the CDR3 is TGTGCCAGCAGCGTTCCACAGGGGGCTGCAAGTCAGGCTCCTAACTATGGCTACACCTTC.

The J gene is TRBJ1-1, the V gene TRBV5-1; the D gene is possibly TRBD1 (6 bases). CDR3 length equals 12 residues. V lost 3 bases and J lost 9, with 12 bases in between. Germline V gene data show CDR1 as SGHRS and CDR2 as YFSETQ. This chain's CDR3 is CASSSQGYQAFF. Here the CDR3 DNA reads TGCGCCAGCAGCTCACAGGGATACCAAGCTTTCTTT.

This rearrangement joins TRBV7-2 to TRBJ2-1, with 8 bases that match TRBD2. Germline V CDR1 and CDR2: SGHTA, FQGNSA. The CDR3 loop spans 18 amino acids. Losses at the gene ends were 3 bases for V and 0 bases for J; bases not matched to a gene: 10. The CDR3 loop is CASSFDGGVLSSYNEQFF. DNA of the CDR3: TGTGCCAGCAGCTTTGACGGGGGGGTCTTAAGCTCCTACAATGAGCAGTTCTTC.

The chain couples TRBV3-1 (or the pseudogene TRBV3-2) to TRBJ1-5; D remains ambiguous. Germline CDR1 is LGHDT and CDR2 is YNNKEL (reference sequence). This CDR3 comprises 14 residues. Trimming took off 1 base at V and 4 bases at J, with 8 bases between the two ends. The CDR3 here is CASSQGLNNQPQHF. The CDR3 DNA sequence: TGTGCCAGCAGCCAAGGGCTTAATAATCAGCCCCAGCATTTT.

The V and J genes are TRBV19 and TRBJ1-1, with D perhaps TRBD1 (5 bases). Germline V gene sequence: CDR1 LNHDA, CDR2 SQIVND (reference sequence). Trimming removed 6 bases from V and 1 base from J, with 12 bases in between. The CDR3 totals 14 residues. CDR3 amino acids: CASRTGDTNTEAFF. CDR3 bases: TGTGCCAGTAGAACGGGGGATACGAACACTGAAGCTTTCTTT.

The rearrangement joins TRBV6-5 to TRBJ2-1; 12 nucleotides agree with TRBD2. J gave up 10 bases and V 2 bases, and 6 bases lay outside the gene matches. The germline V gene has CDR1 MNHEY and CDR2 SVGAGI. CDR3 length: 15 residues. The CDR3 sequence: CASSYGLAGGYEQFF. CDR3 nucleotides: TGTGCCAGCAGTTACGGGCTAGCGGGGGGGTACGAGCAGTTCTTC.

J is TRBJ1-1 and V is TRBV5-1; a weak D match, TRBD1 (5 bases). The V end lost 0 bases, the J end lost 1 base, and 10 bases lay between the germline ends. CDR3 length: 15 residues. The V gene's germline CDR1 is SGHRS and CDR2 YFSETQ. In DNA, the CDR3 is TGCGCCAGCAGCTTGGTAGGCGGACAGAACACTGAAGCTTTCTTT. This codes for CASSLVGGQNTEAFF.

The chain recombines TRBV19 with TRBJ1-2; a weak D match, TRBD1 (6 bases). Germline V gene sequence: CDR1 LNHDA, CDR2 SQIVND (reference sequence). Trimming pared 6 bases from V and 2 bases from J, leaving 13 bases between. The CDR3 loop spans 14 amino acids. The CDR3 bases are TGTGCCAGTAGGCCACAGGGTCCCAACTATGGCTACACCTTC. Amino acid sequence: CASRPQGPNYGYTF.

V gene TRBV7-2 combines with J gene TRBJ2-3; a weak D match, TRBD1 (5 bases). Germline V gene sequence: CDR1 SGHTA, CDR2 FQGNSA. This CDR3 contains 14 residues. V lost 5 bases and J lost 1, with 10 bases in between. The chain's CDR3 is CASSNRQRTDTQYF. In DNA, the CDR3 is TGTGCCAGCAGCAATCGACAGCGCACAGATACGCAGTATTTT.

The chain couples TRBV19 to TRBJ1-1; no firm D call. The V gene's germline CDR1 is LNHDA and CDR2 SQIVND (reference sequence). The CDR3 is 16 residues long. Trimming removed 3 bases at V and 1 base at J, with 15 bases between. CDR3 protein: CASSMSRRSSNTEAFF. CDR3 sequence (DNA): TGTGCCAGTAGTATGTCGAGGAGGTCCTCGAACACTGAAGCTTTCTTT.

The CDR3 DNA reads as TGTGCCAGCAGTTACGGTACAGGGGGACCAGAGAGTAGCAATCAGCCCCAGCATTTT. The encoded protein is CASSYGTGGPESSNQPQHF. The chain recombines TRBV6-2 or TRBV6-3 with TRBJ1-5, with 8 bases that match TRBD1. Losses at the gene ends were 2 bases for V and 0 bases for J; bases not matched to a gene: 12. Germline V gives CDR1 MNHEY, CDR2 SVGEGT. The CDR3 consists of 19 residues.

This sequence joins TRBV5-1 and TRBJ1-2; possibly TRBD1 for D (6 bases). The CDR3 length is 15 residues. CDR1 and CDR2 from the germline V gene are SGHRS and YFSETQ. Trimming removed 4 bases from V and 6 bases from J, with 19 bases in between. The CDR3 DNA reads TGCGCCAGCAGCCCCAATCTAGGACAGCGCGATGGCTACACCTTC. As protein: CASSPNLGQRDGYTF.

The V gene is TRBV5-3, the J gene TRBJ2-7, with no clear D. TRBV5-3 is an open reading frame, and its role is uncertain. V lost 4 bases to trimming and J lost 1 base, with 15 bases between them. The CDR3 length is 15 residues. Here the CDR3 reads CARSPIPSTSYEQYV. The DNA of the CDR3 is TGTGCCAGAAGCCCGATCCCTTCAACATCCTACGAGCAGTACGTC.

The V and J genes are TRBV11-2 and TRBJ1-2, with D possibly being TRBD1 (6 bases). The length of the CDR3 is 13 residues. V lost 0 bases to trimming and J lost 6 bases, with 8 bases between them. Germline values: CDR1 SGHAT, CDR2 FQNNGV. CDR3 amino acids: CASSLDPGDGYTF. The CDR3 DNA is TGTGCCAGCAGCTTAGATCCAGGGGATGGCTACACCTTC.

This clone appeared many times. This rearrangement joins TRBV5-5 to TRBJ2-1, with D tentatively TRBD1 (5 bases). Germline-derived CDR1 and CDR2 are SGHKS and YYEKEE (reference sequence). The ends were cut back, 2 bases at V and 8 bases at J, with 14 bases in the middle. This CDR3 is built from 14 residues. CDR3 sequence: CASSLQDLRDEQFF. DNA of the CDR3: TGTGCCAGCAGCTTACAGGACCTCCGAGATGAGCAGTTCTTC.

The chain carries TRBV19 and TRBJ1-1; D is undetermined. The V end lost 5 bases, the J end lost 1 base, and 8 bases lay between the germline ends. The CDR3 has 13 amino acids. The germline V gene has CDR1 LNHDA and CDR2 SQIVND (reference sequence). The CDR3 spells CASSWAPNTEAFF. The CDR3 DNA follows: TGTGCCAGTAGTTGGGCTCCGAACACTGAAGCTTTCTTT.

Many counts were recorded for this clone. Within the sample, other DNA sequences also encode this same CDR3. The chain joins TRBV5-8 to TRBJ2-1; D is ambiguous. Trimming pared 0 bases from V and 9 bases from J, leaving 7 bases between. Germline V gene sequence: CDR1 SGHTS, CDR2 YDEGEE. The CDR3 spans 12 residues. CDR3 protein: CASSLGGLEQFF. The CDR3 DNA sequence: TGTGCCAGCAGCTTGGGAGGTCTTGAGCAGTTCTTC. Full variable domain (outside the CDR3, taken from reference TRBV5-8 and TRBJ2-1): EAGVTQSPTHLIKTRGQQATLRCSPISGHTSVYWYQQALGLGLQFLLWYDEGEERNRGNFPPRFSGRQFPNYSSELNVNALELEDSALYLCASSLGGLEQFFGPGTRLTVL.

The chain combines TRBV27 with TRBJ2-1, with a tentative D call TRBD1 (7 bases). Germline values: CDR1 MNHEY, CDR2 SMNVEV (reference sequence). The CDR3 runs to 12 residues. The V end lost 6 bases, the J end lost 14 bases, and 17 bases lay between the germline ends. CDR3 region: CASSPPGGMEFF. The CDR3, as DNA: TGTGCCAGCAGCCCCCCAGGGGGGATGGAGTTCTTC.

The CDR3 reads CASSSDSYEQYV. DNA for the CDR3: TGTGCCAGCTCATCAGACAGCTACGAGCAGTACGTC. The chain combines TRBV18 with TRBJ2-7; D may be TRBD1 (5 bases). Trimming shortened V by 5 bases and J by 3 bases, and 8 bases separated the two germline ends. The germline V gene encodes CDR1 KGHSH and CDR2 LQKENI. The CDR3 is 12 residues long.

The chain links TRBV7-2 to TRBJ1-4; 7 bases are a match to TRBD1. Germline lookup yields CDR1 SGHTA and CDR2 FQGNSA. CDR3 length: 15 amino acids. The ends lost 4 bases at V and 5 bases at J; junction bases unmatched: 7. CDR3 sequence: CASSSPGTENEKLFF. CDR3 nucleotide sequence: TGTGCCAGCAGCTCACCCGGGACAGAGAATGAAAAACTGTTTTTT.

The V call is TRBV28, the J call TRBJ1-2; 11 bases are shared with TRBD1. Unmatched junction bases numbered 10, after V lost 3 bases and J lost 7 bases. The CDR3 contains 16 residues. CDR1 is MDHEN and CDR2 is SYDVKM in the germline V gene. This chain's CDR3 is CASSLARRGTGGGYTF. The CDR3 DNA sequence: TGTGCCAGCAGTTTGGCCCGGCGTGGGACAGGGGGTGGCTACACCTTC.

The rearrangement links TRBV7-9 to TRBJ1-2; no definite D call. Germline V CDR1 and CDR2: SEHNR, FQNEAQ (reference sequence). The CDR3 is made up of 14 amino acids. Trimming pared 6 bases from V and 6 bases from J, leaving 17 bases between. The CDR3 here is CASSLARRRNGYTF. The DNA of the CDR3 is TGTGCCAGCAGTCTCGCCCGGCGGCGAAATGGCTACACCTTC.